The source of this TCR beta chain is a study of CD8 T cells in ankylosing spondylitis. Study outcomes and limitations: Roughly eight highly homologous variants made up a TCR beta motif that seemed to typify ankylosing spondylitis blood.

On this clonotype: Its target is unknown.

TCRdb itself ran the 5' RACE reads through MiXCR, one entry per CDR3 protein. The sample contains approximately 290,000 distinct CDR3 sequences, less than 25% of which appear only once. This clonotype was sampled from a female donor with ankylosing spondylitis or in good health (not recorded which). The sample consisted of blood, either unsorted or a sorted T cell fraction (not recorded which).

CDR3 nucleotide sequence: TGTGCCAGTAGTATAGAAGGGAACAATGAGCAGTTCTTC. Amino acid sequence: CASSIEGNNEQFF. V is TRBV19 and J is TRBJ2-1; D is unresolved. The germline CDR1 and CDR2 sequences are LNHDA and SQIVND (reference sequence). The CDR3 loop spans 13 amino acids. Trimming cost V 0 bases and J 5 bases, with 5 bases left between them. The full variable domain, in which reference TRBV19 and TRBJ2-1 provide the parts outside the CDR3, is DGGITQSPKYLFRKEGQNVTLSCEQNLNHDAMYWYRQDPGQGLRLIYYSQIVNDFQKGDIAEGYSVSREKKESFPLTVTSAQKNPTAFYLCASSIEGNNEQFFGPGTRLTVL.